This TCR beta chain was found in a study of shared clonotypes between healthy human individuals. General observations from the study: The diversity represented, both genetic and in exposure history, was limited by few donors. Rarefaction indicated that sorted-subset sequencing remained incomplete although depth was large. Naive subsets generally had larger estimated richness than memory subsets.

Regarding this clone: Its antigen is unknown.

Donation came from healthy HIV-negative adults that had no recent acute infections or vaccinations. Trimming removed 5 bases from V and 2 bases from J, with 19 bases in between. Per germline, CDR1 SGHAT and CDR2 FQNNGV. The CDR3 is 16 amino acids. The method was immunoSEQ multiplex PCR; TCRdb's version includes in-frame clones alone and lacks a portion of them. The data contain millions of clones, just over 90% of them singletons. The material sequenced was naive CD4+ T cells from PBMCs. Stated subset: CD45RA+ positively selected. This sequence was found in a man younger than 30 in good health. Some clones in this sample may be carry-over from other donors' samples. The chain has TRBV11-2 and TRBJ2-7; the D gene could be TRBD1 or TRBD2 (5 bases each). This chain's CDR3 is CASSRAGTKPPYEQYF. The DNA for the CDR3 is TGTGCCAGCAGCCGAGCCGGGACCAAACCTCCCTACGAGCAGTACTTC.